The next 25 T cell receptor beta chains were all read from a single sample in a study of beta chain features in type 1 diabetes. Expressed TCRB transcripts were sequenced because the isolated RNA had all been reverse transcribed beforehand. Profiled with immunoSEQ multiplex PCR; TCRdb holds only in-frame clones, not every one. The sample lists about 150,000 clones; more than 9.5% were seen once. Sequences were obtained from central memory CD4+ T cells from blood. These receptors originate from a man aged 18 to 30 in good health.

This clone has just a few counts. The genes are TRBV7-2 and TRBJ2-3; D uncertain. Trimming took off 0 bases at V and 4 bases at J, with 8 bases between the two ends. CDR1 SGHTA and CDR2 FQGNSA come from the germline V gene. CDR3 length equals 14 residues. CDR3 sequence (DNA): TGTGCCAGCAGCTTAGCAGTTACCTCAGATACGCAGTATTTT. Its protein is CASSLAVTSDTQYF.

This chain connects TRBV4-3 to TRBJ2-5; D might be TRBD1 (6 bases). Germline CDR1 reads LGHNA; CDR2 reads YSLEER. The CDR3 is 13 residues long. V was pared by 1 base and J by 6 bases, with 9 bases between. This CDR3 is CASSQVQGQTQYF. The CDR3 region has the DNA TGCGCCAGCAGCCAAGTACAGGGTCAGACCCAGTACTTC.

The rearrangement joins TRBV7-3 to TRBJ2-6; D is ambiguous. V lost 5 bases, J lost 0 bases, and 2 bases lay in between. Germline V lookup: CDR1 SGHTA, CDR2 FQGTGA. The CDR3 length is 13 residues. The CDR3 DNA reads TGTGCCAGCAGCACCTCTGGGGCCAACGTCCTGACTTTC. Protein sequence: CASSTSGANVLTF.

This clone appeared a few times. The chain has TRBV28 and TRBJ1-4; no clear D gene. V lost 3 bases and J lost 11, with 10 bases in between. Germline V CDR1 and CDR2: MDHEN, SYDVKM. CDR3 length: 12 residues. DNA for the CDR3: TGTGCCAGCAGTTTCACACGGGAGAAACTGTTTTTT. It translates to CASSFTREKLFF.

On this clone: The sample carries other DNA sequences with the same CDR3. The V gene is TRBV7-9, the J gene TRBJ1-2, with D perhaps TRBD1 (5 bases). The length of the CDR3 is 13 residues. The germline V gene encodes CDR1 SEHNR and CDR2 FQNEAQ (reference sequence). V dropped 6 bases and J dropped 3 bases, with 11 bases sitting between them. For the CDR3, the DNA is TGTGCCAGCAGTTTACAGGATTACTATGGCTACACCTTC. Protein: CASSLQDYYGYTF. The whole variable domain, filled in from reference TRBV7-9 and TRBJ1-2, reads DTGVSQNPRHKITKRGQNVTFRCDPISEHNRLYWYRQTLGQGPEFLTYFQNEAQLEKSRLLSDRFSAERPKGSFSTLEIQRTEQGDSAMYLCASSLQDYYGYTFGSGTRLTVV.

The chain joins TRBV6-4 to TRBJ1-2, with D maybe TRBD1 (6 bases). Germline CDR1 and CDR2: MRHNA and SNTAGT. The CDR3 loop spans 13 amino acids. V was pared by 6 bases and J by 7 bases, with 15 bases between. The CDR3 nucleotides are TGTGCCAGCAGCATACAACAGGGTTCTGGCTACACCTTC. This translates into CASSIQQGSGYTF.

This chain links TRBV6-5 with TRBJ2-5; D not certain. V was cut by 0 bases and J by 5 bases, with 7 bases left in between. Germline-derived CDR1 and CDR2 are MNHEY and SVGAGI. The CDR3 loop spans 13 amino acids. DNA for the CDR3: TGTGCCAGCAGTTACTCAATAGGCGAGACCCAGTACTTC. This translates into CASSYSIGETQYF.

The rearrangement joins TRBV30 to TRBJ2-3; weak D call: TRBD2 (7 bases). Between the trimmed V and J ends, which lost 0 bases and 1 base, there was a span of 11 bases. CDR1 is GTSNPN and CDR2 is SVGIG in the germline V gene (reference sequence). CDR3 size: 15 residues. The DNA for the CDR3 is TGTGCCTGGAGTGTATACGGGGGGCGCACAGATACGCAGTATTTT. Translating it yields CAWSVYGGRTDTQYF.

The chain carries TRBV5-1 and TRBJ2-3; D gene unclear. CDR1 is SGHRS, CDR2 YFSETQ, per germline. This CDR3 has 14 amino acids. V shed 1 base and J shed 5 bases, with 11 bases lying between them. The CDR3 sequence is CASSLLQSGDTQYF. Here the CDR3 DNA reads TGCGCCAGCAGCTTGCTCCAATCGGGAGATACGCAGTATTTT.

This clone turned up a few times. The rearrangement uses TRBV2 and TRBJ2-1, with 9 bases lining up with TRBD2. Trimming cost V 6 bases and J 7 bases; bases outside gene matches: 10. The CDR3 consists of 15 residues. Germline CDR1 is SNHLY and CDR2 is FYNNEI. CDR3 sequence (DNA): TGTGCCAGCAGCAATCTAGCGGGGAGATCAAATGAGCAGTTCTTC. Protein: CASSNLAGRSNEQFF. Complete variable domain (other parts from reference TRBV2 and TRBJ2-1): EPEVTQTPSHQVTQMGQEVILRCVPISNHLYFYWYRQILGQKVEFLVSFYNNEISEKSEIFDDQFSVERPDGSNFTLKIRSTKLEDSAMYFCASSNLAGRSNEQFFGPGTRLTVL.

Ten or more counts support this clone. The chain combines TRBV18 with TRBJ1-3; D gene ambiguous. V gave up 1 base and J gave up 13 bases, with 8 bases separating them. The CDR3 length is 11 residues. The germline CDR1 and CDR2 sequences are KGHSH and LQKENI. The CDR3 protein is CASSPQTGIYF. CDR3 DNA: TGTGCCAGCTCACCACAGACGGGGATATATTTT.

This clone was observed a few times. The V and J genes are TRBV23-1 and TRBJ1-5; D uncertain. TRBV23-1 is annotated as an ORF whose role is uncertain. This CDR3 is built from 17 residues. V dropped 4 bases and J dropped 2 bases, with 18 bases sitting between them. CDR3 sequence: CASSPPGRGLGNQPQHF. CDR3 nucleotides: TGCGCCAGCAGTCCCCCCGGTAGAGGTCTAGGCAATCAGCCCCAGCATTTT.

The chain combines TRBV7-2 with TRBJ2-3; 8 bases are a match to TRBD1. CDR3 length: 16 amino acids. The germline V gene encodes CDR1 SGHTA and CDR2 FQGNSA. V dropped 2 bases and J dropped 1; count of bases not matched to a gene: 5. CDR3 region: CASSLRSGQGTDTQYF. CDR3 bases: TGTGCCAGCAGCTTACGATCGGGACAGGGCACAGATACGCAGTATTTT.

This clone was recorded a few times. The gene calls are TRBV18 and TRBJ2-1; 11 bases match TRBD2. CDR1 KGHSH and CDR2 LQKENI come from the germline V gene. V shed 3 bases and J 5 bases; nucleotides not matched to a gene: 9. CDR3 size: 17 residues. CDR3 bases: TGTGCCAGCTCACCCCGCTCCGGGACTAGCGGCGACAATGAGCAGTTCTTC. Translated: CASSPRSGTSGDNEQFF.

This clone showed up just a few times. The rearrangement joins TRBV28 to TRBJ1-5; D unclear. Germline V gene data show CDR1 as MDHEN and CDR2 as SYDVKM. The length of the CDR3 is 16 residues. V lost 3 bases and J lost 0, with 12 bases in between. DNA of the CDR3: TGTGCCAGCAGTTTGCTGCTTCCTAATAGCAATCAGCCCCAGCATTTT. Protein sequence: CASSLLLPNSNQPQHF.

CDR3 loop: CASSQERDYTEAFF. CDR3 bases: TGTGCCAGCAGCCAAGAGCGGGATTACACTGAAGCTTTCTTT. V is TRBV4-2 and J is TRBJ1-1; D uncertain. Trimming removed 0 bases from V and 3 bases from J, with 8 bases in between. Germline V gene lookup returns CDR1 LGHNA and CDR2 YNFKEQ. CDR3 length equals 14 residues.

The V call is TRBV18, the J call TRBJ1-2, with D perhaps TRBD1 (6 bases). The germline gives CDR1 KGHSH, CDR2 LQKENI. V lost 5 bases, J lost 5 bases, and 12 bases lay in between. The CDR3 consists of 13 residues. CDR3 in amino acids: CASSSTGPYGYTF. Here the CDR3 DNA reads TGTGCCAGCTCATCGACAGGTCCGTATGGCTACACCTTC. Full variable domain (missing parts from reference TRBV18 and TRBJ1-2): NAGVMQNPRHLVRRRGQEARLRCSPMKGHSHVYWYRQLPEEGLKFMVYLQKENIIDESGMPKERFSAEFPKEGPSILRIQQVVRGDSAAYFCASSSTGPYGYTFGSGTRLTVV.

This rearrangement joins TRBV29-1 to TRBJ1-3, with D possibly being TRBD1 (5 bases). Germline V gives CDR1 SQVTM, CDR2 ANQGSEA. Trimming left V 6 bases short and J 0 bases short, with 15 bases between. The CDR3 is 15 amino acids. The CDR3 DNA follows: TGCAGCGTCAAGAAGGGACCGTCCTCTGGAAACACCATATATTTT. Its translation is CSVKKGPSSGNTIYF.

The chain links TRBV7-7 to TRBJ2-7; 8 bases fit TRBD2. The CDR3 runs 14 residues. The V gene end was trimmed by 5 bases and the J gene end by 6 bases; junction bases not matched to a gene: 9. Germline CDR1 reads SSHAT; CDR2 reads FNYEAQ (reference sequence). The CDR3 loop is CASSPSRLASEQYF. The CDR3 bases are TGTGCCAGCAGCCCGTCGCGACTAGCGTCCGAGCAGTACTTC.

This rearrangement joins TRBV6-5 to TRBJ2-3, with D perhaps matching TRBD1 (5 bases). V lost 8 bases and J lost 0, with 15 bases in between. Germline values: CDR1 MNHEY, CDR2 SVGAGI. This CDR3 has 15 residues. The chain's CDR3 is CASLLTGSSTDTQYF. The CDR3 DNA reads as TGTGCCAGCCTCCTAACAGGCTCTAGCACAGATACGCAGTATTTT.

This clone was picked up a small number of times. The chain couples TRBV6-7 to TRBJ1-4, with a tentative D call TRBD1 (5 bases). TRBV6-7 is filed as an ORF, its function uncertain. CDR3 length: 15 amino acids. Trimming removed 0 bases from V and 7 bases from J, with 12 bases in between. The CDR3 loop is CASSYSSWGCEKLFF. CDR3 bases: TGTGCCAGCAGTTACTCGTCTTGGGGGTGTGAAAAACTGTTTTTT.

The chain carries TRBV7-2 and TRBJ2-1; D unclear. In germline, CDR1 is SGHTA, CDR2 FQGNSA. The CDR3 runs 14 residues. The ends were cut back, 0 bases at V and 10 bases at J, with 13 bases in the middle. CDR3 residues: CASSLARWNAEQFF. The CDR3 DNA follows: TGTGCCAGCAGCTTAGCGCGCTGGAATGCGGAGCAGTTCTTC.

This chain uses TRBV4-3 with TRBJ2-1, with a weak D call TRBD1 (6 bases). Germline V lookup: CDR1 LGHNA, CDR2 YSLEER. CDR3 length: 15 residues. V was clipped by 0 bases and J by 6 bases, with 12 bases between them. DNA of the CDR3: TGCGCCAGCAGCCAAGATACGGGACATTCCAATGAGCAGTTCTTC. Translated, it gives CASSQDTGHSNEQFF.

Concerning this clone: Because the CDR3 is missing its conserved closing phenylalanine or tryptophan, this is likely a read error. The DNA is left out, because the CDR3 cannot be placed on it with certainty; the CDR3 is given as TCRdb lists it. This chain connects TRBV29-1 to TRBJ2-3; TRBD1, the D gene given by the table, was not confirmed from the DNA. Germline lookup yields CDR1 SQVTM and CDR2 ANQGSEA. The CDR3 is 11 residues long, ends included. CDR3 region: CSVGHRGGLQP.

This clone appeared many times. This chain joins TRBV28 and TRBJ1-5; TRBD1 might be the D (6 bases). The CDR3 has 13 amino acids. The germline V gene encodes CDR1 MDHEN and CDR2 SYDVKM. V was pared by 5 bases and J by 1 base, with 6 bases between. The CDR3 here is CASSGQSNQPQHF. The CDR3 nucleotides are TGTGCCAGCAGTGGACAGAGCAATCAGCCCCAGCATTTT. Full variable domain (missing parts from reference TRBV28 and TRBJ1-5): DVKVTQSSRYLVKRTGEKVFLECVQDMDHENMFWYRQDPGLGLRLIYFSYDVKMKEKGDIPEGYSVSREKKERFSLILESASTNQTSMYLCASSGQSNQPQHFGDGTRLSIL.